The present TCR beta chain was sequenced within a study of T cell repertoires in cytomegalovirus infection (dated by TCRdb to about 2019). Context from the whole study: Peptide stimulations targeted recently identified HLA-C-restricted CMV epitopes, whose presentation resists viral immunomodulation, together with well-studied HLA-B-restricted epitopes. Because public TCR beta signatures pointed to carriage of CMV infection together with the matching HLA type, the HLA type of each donor mattered for the analysis. On the study overall, not on this receptor specifically: In both this cohort and an independent approximately 400-donor cohort, the cumulative frequency of public TCR beta family members distinguished carriers of CMV infection plus the relevant HLA type. The ex vivo response was dominated by HLA-C-restricted CMV-specific TCR beta clonotypes, which also provided the single most frequent clonotype in two of eight donors.

The data were produced on an Illumina HiSeq 1500. TCRdb reanalyzed the raw reads on its own, using fastp at Q25 for trimming and MiXCR for clone calling, and kept in-frame beta chains. Identical CDR3 protein sequences are pooled into one entry, listed with their most common genes and DNA. The sample yields around 900,000 distinct CDR3 sequences; around 32% were counted once. The leading ten clones occupy 13% of the sample. Taken from the germline V gene, the CDR1 and CDR2 loops are MNHNS and SASEGT. From cysteine to phenylalanine, the CDR3 is 15 amino acids long. Only the CDR3 part of the read is kept: 45 bases, read in frame from the first base. Trimming costs V 7 bases and J 5 bases, and their ends lie 18 bases apart. According to the study, the label for this sample's treatment or condition signals: in vitro stimulation with specific CMV peptide epitopes to enrich CMV-specific T cells. On this clonotype itself: Its target antigen remains unknown. Base qualities were left out, and no much larger clone turns up one base away.

The source was cultured CD8+ T cells from PBMCs, collected from culture after CMV antigen stimulation. The V and J segments used are TRBV6-1 and TRBJ1-5; the D gene is unclear. The clonotype comes from a human donor in good health (CMV status not recorded). Some clones in this sample may be carry-over from other donors' samples. The nucleotide sequence is given as TGTGCCAGCAAGTCTGGGCCCACAACGTATCAGCCCCAGCATTTT. Its protein reads: CASKSGPTTYQPQHF.